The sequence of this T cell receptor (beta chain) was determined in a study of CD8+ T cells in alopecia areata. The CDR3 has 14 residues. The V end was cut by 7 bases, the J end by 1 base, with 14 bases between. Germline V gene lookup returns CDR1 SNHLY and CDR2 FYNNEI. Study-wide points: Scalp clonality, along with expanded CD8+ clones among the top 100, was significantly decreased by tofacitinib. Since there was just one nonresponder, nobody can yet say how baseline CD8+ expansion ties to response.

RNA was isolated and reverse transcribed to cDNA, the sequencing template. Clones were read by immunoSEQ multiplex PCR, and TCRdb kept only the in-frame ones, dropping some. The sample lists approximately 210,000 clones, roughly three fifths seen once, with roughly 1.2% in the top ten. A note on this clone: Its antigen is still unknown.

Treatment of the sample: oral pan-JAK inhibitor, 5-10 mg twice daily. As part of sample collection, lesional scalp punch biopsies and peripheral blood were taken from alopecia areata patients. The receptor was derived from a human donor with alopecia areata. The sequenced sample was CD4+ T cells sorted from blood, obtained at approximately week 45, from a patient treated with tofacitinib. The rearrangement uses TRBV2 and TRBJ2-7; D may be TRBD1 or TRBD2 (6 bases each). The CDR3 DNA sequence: TGTGCCAGCACGAGGGGGGCCGCGTCCTACGAGCAGTACTTC. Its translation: CASTRGAASYEQYF.